This T cell receptor (beta chain) was retrieved from a study of cytomegalovirus exposure and HLA in healthy donors. Primers: 60 Vbeta forward and 13 Jbeta reverse. The protocol was immunoSEQ multiplex PCR, while the TCRdb copy is restricted to in-frame clones and leaves out a portion. The profile covers 150,000 or so clones, with roughly 81% appearing a single time and about 1.7% taken by the ten largest. Regarding this clone: Its specificity is not known.

Study-wide points: A later analysis showed HLA-associated TCR beta chains outstripping equally common others in clonal expansion.

Germline values: CDR1 MNHEY, CDR2 SMNVEV (reference sequence). The CDR3 totals 13 residues. The V end was cut by 2 bases, the J end by 1 base, with 6 bases between. Sequencing used PBMCs. V gene TRBV27 combines with J gene TRBJ2-7; D not resolved. The TCR sequence derives from a female donor in good health and CMV-seronegative. CDR3 residues: CASSLLVSYEQYF. Written as DNA, the CDR3 is TGTGCCAGCAGTTTACTAGTATCCTACGAGCAGTACTTC.